Each of the 31 T cell receptor beta chains below was sequenced from the same sample in a study of T-cell memory formation after mild COVID-19. TCRdb redid the calling of the 5' RACE reads with MiXCR, one entry per CDR3 protein. The table has about 410,000 distinct CDR3 sequences, 20% to 30% seen once. The sample comprised PBMCs or a T cell subset sorted from them (not recorded which). The source is an adult woman who had mild COVID-19 (a few samples of this study predate the infection). Cell type and time point are not known.

For this clonotype: An end of the junction differs from the germline gene, which may be a read error. The chain links TRBV28 to TRBJ2-3, with a tentative D call TRBD1 (6 bases). CDR1 MDHEN and CDR2 SYDVKM come from the germline V gene. This CDR3 comprises 15 residues. The CDR3 protein is CASSLGTGSTDTRYF. DNA for the CDR3: TGTGCCAGCAGCCTGGGAACAGGGAGCACAGATACGCGGTATTTT.

This clonotype was picked up a small number of times. V gene TRBV29-1 combines with J gene TRBJ1-1; TRBD1 agrees at 9 bases. CDR1 and CDR2 from the germline V gene are SQVTM and ANQGSEA. V shed 6 bases, J shed 3 bases, and the junction held 2 bases outside the gene matches. The CDR3 runs 12 residues. This CDR3 is CSVGTGHTEAFF. DNA for the CDR3: TGCAGCGTCGGGACAGGGCACACTGAAGCTTTCTTT.

The chain recombines TRBV4-2 with TRBJ2-3; 8 nucleotides match TRBD2. J was trimmed by 1 base and V by 4 bases; bases with no gene match: 13. The CDR3 covers 18 residues. CDR1 is LGHNA and CDR2 is YNFKEQ in the germline V gene. CDR3 sequence reads: CASSPGLGLAGRTDTQYF. CDR3 in DNA: TGTGCCAGCAGCCCAGGTCTCGGGCTAGCGGGTCGCACAGATACGCAGTATTTT.

CDR3 DNA sequence: TGTGCCGAGGGGAACAGGGGCGGTCAGCCCCAGCATTTT. It is translated as CAEGNRGGQPQHF. The chain is built from TRBV25-1 and TRBJ1-5; 7 bases match TRBD1. The germline gives CDR1 MGHDK, CDR2 SYGVNS. The CDR3 has 13 amino acids. The trim removed 11 bases at V and 6 bases at J, leaving 10 bases unmatched.

The CDR3 loop reads CASSLDGIGADTQYF. DNA for the CDR3: TGCGCCAGCAGCTTGGATGGGATCGGGGCAGATACGCAGTATTTT. The genes are TRBV5-1 and TRBJ2-3; TRBD2 might be the D (5 bases). Trimming took off 0 bases at V and 4 bases at J, with 12 bases between the two ends. Germline loops: CDR1 SGHRS, CDR2 YFSETQ. This CDR3 has 15 residues.

This clonotype was found a few times. J is TRBJ1-2 and V is TRBV7-9; D unresolved. This CDR3 comprises 12 residues. In germline, CDR1 is SEHNR, CDR2 FQNEAQ (reference sequence). V was shortened by 4 bases and J by 7 bases, with 10 bases between the two germline ends. CDR3 residues: CASSWEWGGYTF. The CDR3 DNA follows: TGTGCCAGCAGCTGGGAATGGGGTGGCTACACCTTC.

The DNA of the CDR3 is TGTGCCTGGAGTAGGGCAGGTAATCAGCCCCAGCATTTT. This translates into CAWSRAGNQPQHF. The chain has TRBV30 and TRBJ1-5; no clear D. V lost 2 bases and J 4 bases, leaving 9 bases between the germline ends. Germline V gene sequence: CDR1 GTSNPN, CDR2 SVGIG (reference sequence). This CDR3 is 13 amino acids long.

J is TRBJ2-5 and V is TRBV2, with unresolved D. V was pared by 3 bases and J by 5 bases, with 4 bases between. The germline V gene encodes CDR1 SNHLY and CDR2 FYNNEI. This CDR3 spans 11 amino acids. Written as DNA, the CDR3 is TGTGCCAGCAGTGAGTACGAGACCCAGTACTTC. Its protein product is CASSEYETQYF.

This sequence joins TRBV5-1 and TRBJ2-7, with unresolved D. The CDR3 is 14 residues long. The V end was cut by 1 base, the J end by 2 bases, with 10 bases between. Germline lookup yields CDR1 SGHRS and CDR2 YFSETQ. DNA of the CDR3: TGCGCCAGCAGCTTGTCGCGAACAGCCTACGAGCAGTACTTC. The encoded protein is CASSLSRTAYEQYF.

CDR3 sequence (DNA): TGTGCCAGCAGCCAGACACAGGGGTACACTGAAGCTTTCTTT. It is translated as CASSQTQGYTEAFF. This sequence joins TRBV4-2 and TRBJ1-1; TRBD1 agrees at 7 bases. The CDR3 loop spans 14 amino acids. Germline V gives CDR1 LGHNA, CDR2 YNFKEQ. With 3 bases clipped from V and 3 bases from J, the junction kept 4 bases outside the gene matches.

V gene TRBV7-2 combines with J gene TRBJ2-1; D is possibly TRBD1 (6 bases). This CDR3 is 15 amino acids long. CDR1 is SGHTA and CDR2 is FQGNSA in the germline V gene. Trimming removed 4 bases at V and 0 bases at J, with 10 bases between. In nucleotides, the CDR3 is TGTGCCAGCAGCTCAGGGGCTACCTCCTACAATGAGCAGTTCTTC. Its protein product is CASSSGATSYNEQFF.

The chain couples TRBV12-3 or TRBV12-4 to TRBJ2-2; D may be TRBD1 (6 bases). Trimming removed 6 bases from V and 5 bases from J, with 16 bases in between. This CDR3 contains 15 residues. The CDR3 DNA is TGTGCCAGCAGCTCCATCCCAACAGGGACCGGGGAGCTGTTTTTT. This gives the protein CASSSIPTGTGELFF.

The chain combines TRBV6-6 with TRBJ2-1; 8 positions agree with TRBD2. CDR3 size: 15 residues. Germline assignment: CDR1 MNHNY and CDR2 SVGAGI (reference sequence). The V gene end was trimmed by 2 bases and the J gene end by 3 bases; junction bases not matched to a gene: 3. DNA of the CDR3: TGTGCCAGCAGTTACGCCGGGGGGGACTACAATGAGCAGTTCTTC. This encodes CASSYAGGDYNEQFF.

V usage is TRBV6-6 and J usage is TRBJ1-2, with TRBD1 identical over 11 bases. Germline V gene data show CDR1 as MNHNY and CDR2 as SVGAGI (reference sequence). The CDR3 sequence is 16 residues long. V gave up 4 bases and J gave up 8 bases; unmatched junction bases: 12. CDR3: CASSWTGGLSPEGYTF. CDR3 DNA: TGTGCCAGCAGTTGGACAGGGGGCCTATCTCCAGAGGGCTACACCTTC.

There are a few counts of this clonotype. The CDR3 region is CASSLVPGATYNEQFF. CDR3 DNA sequence: TGTGCCAGCAGCTTAGTCCCGGGGGCTACCTACAATGAGCAGTTCTTC. V gene TRBV7-7 combines with J gene TRBJ2-1; D may be TRBD1 or TRBD2 (6 bases each). Trimming left V 1 base short and J 2 bases short, with 12 bases between. The CDR3 consists of 16 residues. Germline CDR1 SSHAT, CDR2 FNYEAQ (reference sequence). Combining the CDR3 with reference TRBV7-7 and TRBJ2-1 gives the whole variable domain GAGVSQSPRYKVTKRGQDVTLRCDPISSHATLYWYQQALGQGPEFLTYFNYEAQPDKSGLPSDRFSAERPEGSISTLTIQRTEQRDSAMYRCASSLVPGATYNEQFFGPGTRLTVL.

This clonotype has more than one count but fewer than ten. The CDR3 reads CSARGLQGPAYEQYF. CDR3 DNA: TGCAGTGCTAGGGGCCTACAGGGGCCCGCCTACGAGCAGTACTTC. The chain uses TRBV20-1 and TRBJ2-7; TRBD1 aligns across 7 bases. With V trimmed by 3 bases and J by 2 bases, 10 bases remained unmatched. The CDR3 covers 15 residues. CDR1 and CDR2 from the germline V gene are DFQATT and SNEGSKA (reference sequence).

In this sample, this clonotype turned up a few times. The J gene is TRBJ1-1, the V gene TRBV10-3; D is unclear. Germline V CDR1 and CDR2: ENHRY, SYGVKD. CDR3 length: 14 residues. The ends were cut back, 6 bases at V and 1 base at J, with 12 bases in the middle. The CDR3 DNA follows: TGTGCCATCAGCAGCGCGGGAGCGAACACTGAAGCTTTCTTT. Residues: CAISSAGANTEAFF.

V usage is TRBV5-1 and J usage is TRBJ2-1; 8 bases match TRBD2. Germline lookup yields CDR1 SGHRS and CDR2 YFSETQ. Trimming at V came to 2 bases and at J to 8 bases, leaving 15 bases not matched to a gene. CDR3 length: 17 amino acids. The CDR3 DNA follows: TGCGCCAGCAGCTTACCAGAGCGGGAGCCAAAGACCTATGAGCAGTTCTTC. It yields the protein CASSLPEREPKTYEQFF.

The chain joins TRBV11-2 to TRBJ2-3; TRBD2 matches 9 bases. Per the germline V gene, CDR1 is SGHAT and CDR2 is FQNNGV. The CDR3 is 18 amino acids. Trimming cost V 1 base and J 2 bases; bases outside gene matches: 10. The CDR3 region is CASSLVTRLAGFTDTQYF. The CDR3, as DNA: TGTGCCAGCAGCTTAGTTACACGGCTAGCGGGGTTCACAGATACGCAGTATTTT.

The chain recombines TRBV15 with TRBJ2-2; D may be TRBD1 (5 bases). The length of the CDR3 is 15 residues. Germline V gives CDR1 LNHNV, CDR2 YYDKDF (reference sequence). V lost 1 base to trimming and J lost 6 bases, with 12 bases between them. The DNA of the CDR3 is TGTGCCACCAGCAGAGCGAGAGAAGGGGCCGGGGAGCTGTTTTTT. Translated: CATSRAREGAGELFF.

The genes are TRBV2 and TRBJ2-2, with D maybe TRBD2 (5 bases). V was shortened by 6 bases and J by 6 bases, with 8 bases between the two germline ends. CDR3 length equals 12 residues. The V gene's germline CDR1 is SNHLY and CDR2 FYNNEI. CDR3 amino acids: CASRVGAGELFF. The CDR3 coding sequence is TGTGCCAGCAGGGTGGGAGCCGGGGAGCTGTTTTTT.

This chain links TRBV20-1 with TRBJ2-5; D tentatively reads TRBD1 or TRBD2 (5 bases each). Germline V CDR1 and CDR2: DFQATT, SNEGSKA (reference sequence). Trimming shortened V by 3 bases and J by 5 bases, and 16 bases separated the two germline ends. The CDR3 contains 14 residues. CDR3 sequence reads: CSASLQGARETQYF. The CDR3 DNA sequence: TGCAGTGCTAGTCTCCAGGGAGCGCGGGAGACCCAGTACTTC.

This clonotype appeared many times. The chain has TRBV7-8 and TRBJ2-3; 8 positions match TRBD2. Germline lookup yields CDR1 SGHVS and CDR2 FQNEAQ. The CDR3 consists of 14 residues. With 1 base clipped from V and 6 bases from J, the junction kept 3 bases outside the gene matches. CDR3 residues: CASSLGTSRDTQYF. CDR3 in DNA: TGTGCCAGCAGCTTAGGGACTAGCAGGGATACGCAGTATTTT.

V is TRBV20-1 and J is TRBJ1-2; no clear D gene. V was trimmed by 5 bases and J by 0 bases, leaving 7 bases between them. The germline CDR1 and CDR2 sequences are DFQATT and SNEGSKA (reference sequence). CDR3 length equals 12 residues. CDR3 DNA: TGCAGTGCTCCGTCCACTAACTATGGCTACACCTTC. This gives the protein CSAPSTNYGYTF.

V gene TRBV12-3 or TRBV12-4 combines with J gene TRBJ2-2; D may be TRBD1 (6 bases). V gave up 10 bases and J gave up 4 bases, with 10 bases separating them. This CDR3 spans 12 amino acids. The CDR3 region is CATTGITGELFF. For the CDR3, the DNA is TGTGCCACCACAGGGATCACCGGGGAGCTGTTTTTT.

This clonotype turned up a few times. The chain employs TRBV11-3 and TRBJ2-5; TRBD2 matches at 9 bases. The length of the CDR3 is 16 residues. V lost 5 bases, J lost 3 bases, and 10 bases stayed unmatched. CDR1 and CDR2 from the germline V gene are SGHNT and YENEEA. CDR3 coding DNA: TGTGCCAGCAGCCCCCGTGATAGCGGGAGAAAAGAGACCCAGTACTTC. Translation gives CASSPRDSGRKETQYF.

This clonotype was picked up a small number of times. The CDR3 DNA reads as TGCAGTGCTACCGGACAGGCGGGTTATCAGCCCCAGCATTTT. Its protein product is CSATGQAGYQPQHF. This chain links TRBV20-1 with TRBJ1-5; TRBD1 aligns across 7 bases. The germline V gene has CDR1 DFQATT and CDR2 SNEGSKA (reference sequence). Unmatched junction bases numbered 8, after V lost 4 bases and J lost 5 bases. The CDR3 has 14 residues.

This clonotype was counted only a few times. V is TRBV12-3 or TRBV12-4 and J is TRBJ1-1; D remains ambiguous. The CDR3 sequence is 12 residues long. Deletions cut 5 bases from V and 3 bases from J, with 7 bases between. In nucleotides, the CDR3 is TGTGCCAGCAGTACGCGGGACACTGAAGCTTTCTTT. Translation: CASSTRDTEAFF.

This clonotype was seen many times. The genes are TRBV4-1 and TRBJ2-3, with D perhaps being TRBD1 or TRBD2 (5 bases each). Germline CDR1 is MGHRA and CDR2 is YSYEKL. The CDR3 length is 16 residues. Between the trimmed V and J ends, which lost 0 bases and 6 bases, there was a span of 16 bases. The CDR3 DNA reads TGCGCCAGCAGCCAAGAAAGGGGCGGGTCCGGGGATACGCAGTATTTT. It codes for CASSQERGGSGDTQYF.

This chain uses TRBV7-8 with TRBJ1-2, with 12 bases that match TRBD1. Germline CDR1 SGHVS, CDR2 FQNEAQ. The V gene end was trimmed by 0 bases and the J gene end by 7 bases; junction bases not matched to a gene: 12. This CDR3 has 18 amino acids. In DNA form, the CDR3 reads TGTGCCAGCAGCTTAGCGCTAACCTGGGGACAGGGGGCGACTGGCTACACCTTC. Amino acid sequence: CASSLALTWGQGATGYTF.

This clonotype was counted a few times. This chain uses TRBV7-2 with TRBJ2-2; 7 bases are a match to TRBD1. CDR1 is SGHTA, CDR2 FQGNSA, per germline. The CDR3 has 14 amino acids. J gave up 5 bases and V 3 bases, and 3 bases lay outside the gene matches. The CDR3 sequence is CASSLSRGTGELFF. The CDR3 nucleotides are TGTGCCAGCAGCTTGTCCAGGGGGACCGGGGAGCTGTTTTTT.